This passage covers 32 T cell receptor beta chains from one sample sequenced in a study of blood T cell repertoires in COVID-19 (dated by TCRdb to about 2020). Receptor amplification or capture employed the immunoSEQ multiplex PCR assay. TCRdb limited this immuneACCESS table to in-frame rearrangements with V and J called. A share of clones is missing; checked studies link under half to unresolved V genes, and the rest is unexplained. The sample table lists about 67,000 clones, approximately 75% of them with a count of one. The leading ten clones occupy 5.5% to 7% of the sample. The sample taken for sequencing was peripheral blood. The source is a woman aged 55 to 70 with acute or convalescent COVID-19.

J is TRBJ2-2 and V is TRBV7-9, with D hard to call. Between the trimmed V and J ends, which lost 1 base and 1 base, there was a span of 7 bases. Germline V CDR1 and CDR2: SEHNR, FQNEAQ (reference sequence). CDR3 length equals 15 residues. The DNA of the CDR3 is TGTGCCAGCAGCTTAGAGGAGTGGAACACCGGGGAGCTGTTTTTT. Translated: CASSLEEWNTGELFF.

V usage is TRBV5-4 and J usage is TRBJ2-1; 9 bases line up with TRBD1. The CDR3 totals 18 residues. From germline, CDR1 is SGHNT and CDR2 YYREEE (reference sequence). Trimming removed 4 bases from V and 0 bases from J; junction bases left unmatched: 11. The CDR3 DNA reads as TGTGCCAGCAGCCCTGTCGGGGGACAGGGAAGCTCCTACAATGAGCAGTTCTTC. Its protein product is CASSPVGGQGSSYNEQFF. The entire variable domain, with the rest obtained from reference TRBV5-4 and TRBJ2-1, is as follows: ETGVTQSPTHLIKTRGQQVTLRCSSQSGHNTVSWYQQALGQGPQFIFQYYREEENGRGNFPPRFSGLQFPNYSSELNVNALELDDSALYLCASSPVGGQGSSYNEQFFGPGTRLTVL.

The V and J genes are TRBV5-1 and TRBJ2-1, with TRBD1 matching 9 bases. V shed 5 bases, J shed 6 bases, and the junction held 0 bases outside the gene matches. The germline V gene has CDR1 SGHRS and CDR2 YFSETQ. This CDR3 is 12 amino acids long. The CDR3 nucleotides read TGCGCCAGCAGGGACAGGGGCAATGAGCAGTTCTTC. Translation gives CASRDRGNEQFF. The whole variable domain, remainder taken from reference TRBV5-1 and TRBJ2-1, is KAGVTQTPRYLIKTRGQQVTLSCSPISGHRSVSWYQQTPGQGLQFLFEYFSETQRNKGNFPGRFSGRQFSNSRSEMNVSTLELGDSALYLCASRDRGNEQFFGPGTRLTVL.

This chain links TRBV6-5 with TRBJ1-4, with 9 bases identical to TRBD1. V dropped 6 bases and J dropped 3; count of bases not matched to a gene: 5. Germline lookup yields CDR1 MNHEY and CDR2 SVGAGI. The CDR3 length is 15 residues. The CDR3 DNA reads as TGTGCCAGCAGGTACAGGGGGCCGCCTAATGAAAAACTGTTTTTT. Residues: CASRYRGPPNEKLFF.

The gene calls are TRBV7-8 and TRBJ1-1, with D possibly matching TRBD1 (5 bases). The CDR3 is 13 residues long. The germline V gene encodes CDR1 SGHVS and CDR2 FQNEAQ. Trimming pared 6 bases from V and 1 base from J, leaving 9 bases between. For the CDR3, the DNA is TGTGCCAGCAGACGACAGAAGAACACTGAAGCTTTCTTT. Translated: CASRRQKNTEAFF. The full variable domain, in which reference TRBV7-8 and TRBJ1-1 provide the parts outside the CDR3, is GAGVSQSPRYKVAKRGQDVALRCDPISGHVSLFWYQQALGQGPEFLTYFQNEAQLDKSGLPSDRFFAERPEGSVSTLKIQRTQQEDSAVYLCASRRQKNTEAFFGQGTRLTVV.

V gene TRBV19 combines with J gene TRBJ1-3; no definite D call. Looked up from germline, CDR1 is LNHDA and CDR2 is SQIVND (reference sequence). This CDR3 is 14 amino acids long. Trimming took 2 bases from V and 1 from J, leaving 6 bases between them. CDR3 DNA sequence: TGTGCCAGTAGTATAAGAGGATCTGGAAACACCATATATTTT. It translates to CASSIRGSGNTIYF. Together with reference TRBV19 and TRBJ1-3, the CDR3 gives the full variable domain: DGGITQSPKYLFRKEGQNVTLSCEQNLNHDAMYWYRQDPGQGLRLIYYSQIVNDFQKGDIAEGYSVSREKKESFPLTVTSAQKNPTAFYLCASSIRGSGNTIYFGEGSWLTVV.

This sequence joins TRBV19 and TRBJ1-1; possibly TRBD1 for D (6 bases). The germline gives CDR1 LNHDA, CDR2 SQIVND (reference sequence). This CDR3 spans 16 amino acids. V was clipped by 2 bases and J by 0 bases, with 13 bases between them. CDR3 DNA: TGTGCCAGTAGTATATCCCAGGGGTCGTTGAACACTGAAGCTTTCTTT. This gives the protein CASSISQGSLNTEAFF.

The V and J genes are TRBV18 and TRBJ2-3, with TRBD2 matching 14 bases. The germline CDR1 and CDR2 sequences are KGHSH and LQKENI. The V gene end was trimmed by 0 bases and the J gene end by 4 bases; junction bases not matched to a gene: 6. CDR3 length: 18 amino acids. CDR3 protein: CASSPPGLAGGTADTQYF. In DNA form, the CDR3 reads TGTGCCAGCTCACCACCCGGACTAGCGGGGGGAACGGCAGATACGCAGTATTTT.

This CDR3 reads CASSFGGIYNEQFF. CDR3 coding DNA: TGCGCCAGCAGCTTTGGCGGGATCTACAATGAGCAGTTCTTC. The rearrangement links TRBV5-1 to TRBJ2-1; D might be TRBD2 (6 bases). Per germline, CDR1 SGHRS and CDR2 YFSETQ. The CDR3 length is 14 residues. V lost 2 bases, J lost 3 bases, and 9 bases lay in between.

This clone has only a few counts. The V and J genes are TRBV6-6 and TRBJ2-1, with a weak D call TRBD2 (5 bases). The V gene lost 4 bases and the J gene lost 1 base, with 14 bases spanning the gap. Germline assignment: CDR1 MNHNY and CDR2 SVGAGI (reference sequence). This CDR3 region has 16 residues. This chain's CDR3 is CASSFDRGRSYNEQFF. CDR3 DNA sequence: TGTGCCAGCAGTTTTGACCGGGGTAGATCCTACAATGAGCAGTTCTTC.

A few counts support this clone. This CDR3 is CASSQYGTGAGELFF. The CDR3 DNA follows: TGTGCCAGCAGCCAGTACGGGACAGGGGCCGGGGAGCTGTTTTTT. The chain joins TRBV7-2 to TRBJ2-2, with TRBD1 identical over 10 bases. The trim removed 5 bases at V and 6 bases at J, leaving 6 bases unmatched. This CDR3 contains 15 residues. Germline V CDR1 and CDR2: SGHTA, FQGNSA.

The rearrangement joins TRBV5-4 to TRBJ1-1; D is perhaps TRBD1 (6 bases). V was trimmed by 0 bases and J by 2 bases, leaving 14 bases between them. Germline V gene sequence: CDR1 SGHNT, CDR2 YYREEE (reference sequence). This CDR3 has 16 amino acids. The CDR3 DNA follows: TGTGCCAGCAGCTTGGCCCATGGGGGGGCCAACACTGAAGCTTTCTTT. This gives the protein CASSLAHGGANTEAFF.

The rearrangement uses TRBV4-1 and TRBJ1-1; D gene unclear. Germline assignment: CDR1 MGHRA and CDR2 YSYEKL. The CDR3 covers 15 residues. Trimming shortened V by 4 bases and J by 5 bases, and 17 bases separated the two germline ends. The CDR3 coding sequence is TGCGCCAGCAGCCGAGCGGGAGGGTTAGTAACTGAAGCTTTCTTT. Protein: CASSRAGGLVTEAFF.

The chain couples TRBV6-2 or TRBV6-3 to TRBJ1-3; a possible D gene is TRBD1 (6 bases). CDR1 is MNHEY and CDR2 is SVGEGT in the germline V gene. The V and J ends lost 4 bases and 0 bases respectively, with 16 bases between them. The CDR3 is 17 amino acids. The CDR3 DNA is TGTGCCAGCAGTTTCCAGGCAGGGGCCGACTCTGGAAACACCATATATTTT. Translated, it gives CASSFQAGADSGNTIYF.

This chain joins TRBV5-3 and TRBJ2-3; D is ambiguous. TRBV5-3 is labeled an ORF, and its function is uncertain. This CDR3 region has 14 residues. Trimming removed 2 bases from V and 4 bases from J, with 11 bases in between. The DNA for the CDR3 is TGTGCCAGAAGCTTTCCCTGCGGCGCAGATACGCAGTATTTT. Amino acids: CARSFPCGADTQYF.

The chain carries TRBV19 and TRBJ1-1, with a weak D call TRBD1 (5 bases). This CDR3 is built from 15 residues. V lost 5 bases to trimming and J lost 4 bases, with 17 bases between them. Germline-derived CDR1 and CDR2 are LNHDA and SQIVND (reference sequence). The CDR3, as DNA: TGTGCCAGTAGTGTCATGACAGAAATCGCCACTGAAGCTTTCTTT. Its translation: CASSVMTEIATEAFF. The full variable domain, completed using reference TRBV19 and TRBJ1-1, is DGGITQSPKYLFRKEGQNVTLSCEQNLNHDAMYWYRQDPGQGLRLIYYSQIVNDFQKGDIAEGYSVSREKKESFPLTVTSAQKNPTAFYLCASSVMTEIATEAFFGQGTRLTVV.

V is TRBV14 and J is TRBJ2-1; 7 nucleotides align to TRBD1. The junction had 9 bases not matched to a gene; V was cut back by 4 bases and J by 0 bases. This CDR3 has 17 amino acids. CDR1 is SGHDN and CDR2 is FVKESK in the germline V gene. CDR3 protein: CASSRSRTGSSYNEQFF. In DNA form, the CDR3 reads TGTGCCAGCAGCCGATCTAGGACAGGAAGCTCCTACAATGAGCAGTTCTTC.

In DNA form, the CDR3 reads TGTGCCAGCAGCGTCCTAGACCTAGCGGGGGGCGCAGGTACGCAGTATTTT. This codes for CASSVLDLAGGAGTQYF. The chain employs TRBV9 and TRBJ2-3; 11 positions match TRBD2. V lost 2 bases and J lost 8; bases outside the gene matches: 13. The CDR3 sequence is 17 residues long. Germline CDR1 is SGDLS and CDR2 is YYNGEE.

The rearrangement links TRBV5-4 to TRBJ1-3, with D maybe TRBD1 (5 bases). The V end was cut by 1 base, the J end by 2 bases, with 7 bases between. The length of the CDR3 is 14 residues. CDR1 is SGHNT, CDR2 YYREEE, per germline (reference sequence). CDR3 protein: CASSLRGAGNTIYF. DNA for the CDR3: TGTGCCAGCAGCTTGCGGGGGGCTGGAAACACCATATATTTT.

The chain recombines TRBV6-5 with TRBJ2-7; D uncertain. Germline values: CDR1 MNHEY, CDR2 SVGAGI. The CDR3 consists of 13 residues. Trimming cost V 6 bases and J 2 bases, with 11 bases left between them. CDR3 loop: CASSLERPYEQYF. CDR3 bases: TGTGCCAGCAGCCTGGAGAGACCCTACGAGCAGTACTTC.

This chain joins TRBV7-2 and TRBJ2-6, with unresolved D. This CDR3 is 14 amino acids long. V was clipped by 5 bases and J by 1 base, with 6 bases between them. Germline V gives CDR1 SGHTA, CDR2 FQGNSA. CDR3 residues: CASSPQSGANVLTF. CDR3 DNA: TGTGCCAGCAGCCCCCAATCTGGGGCCAACGTCCTGACTTTC. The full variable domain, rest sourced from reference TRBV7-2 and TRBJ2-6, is GAGVSQSPSNKVTEKGKDVELRCDPISGHTALYWYRQSLGQGLEFLIYFQGNSAPDKSGLPSDRFSAERTGGSVSTLTIQRTQQEDSAVYLCASSPQSGANVLTFGAGSRLTVL.

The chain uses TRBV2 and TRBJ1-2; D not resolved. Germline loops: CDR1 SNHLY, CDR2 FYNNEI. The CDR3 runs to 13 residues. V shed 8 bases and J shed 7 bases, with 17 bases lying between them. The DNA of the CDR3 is TGTGCCAGCTCCCTCAAACCACAAGTTGGCTACACCTTC. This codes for CASSLKPQVGYTF.

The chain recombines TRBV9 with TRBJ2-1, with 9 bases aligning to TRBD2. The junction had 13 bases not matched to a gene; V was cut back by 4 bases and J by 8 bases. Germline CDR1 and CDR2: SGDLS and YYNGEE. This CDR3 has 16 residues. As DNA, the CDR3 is TGTGCCAGCAGCCCCCGGGGGGCGGGGGGGAACGATGAGCAGTTCTTC. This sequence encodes CASSPRGAGGNDEQFF.

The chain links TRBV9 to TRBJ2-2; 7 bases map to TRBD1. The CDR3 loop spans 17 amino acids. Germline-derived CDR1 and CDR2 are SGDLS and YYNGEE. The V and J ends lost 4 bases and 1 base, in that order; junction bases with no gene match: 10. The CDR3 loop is CASSPPTGYKNTGELFF. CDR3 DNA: TGTGCCAGCAGCCCCCCGACAGGGTATAAGAACACCGGGGAGCTGTTTTTT.

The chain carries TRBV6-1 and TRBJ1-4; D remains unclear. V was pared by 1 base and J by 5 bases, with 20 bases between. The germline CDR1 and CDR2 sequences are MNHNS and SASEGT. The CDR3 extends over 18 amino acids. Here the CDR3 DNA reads TGTGCCAGCAGTGAAGGGTTTGTTTTCTTACAGCCCAATGAAAAACTGTTTTTT. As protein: CASSEGFVFLQPNEKLFF.

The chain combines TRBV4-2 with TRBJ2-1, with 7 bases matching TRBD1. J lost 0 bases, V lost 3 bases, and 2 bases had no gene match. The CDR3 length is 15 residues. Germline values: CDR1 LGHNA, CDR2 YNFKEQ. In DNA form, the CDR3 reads TGTGCCAGCAGCCAGACAGGGAACTCCTACAATGAGCAGTTCTTC. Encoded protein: CASSQTGNSYNEQFF.

CDR3 coding DNA: TGTGCCAGCAGCTTAGAACTAGCGGCCCTTTCTGGGGCCAACGTCCTGACTTTC. Translating gives CASSLELAALSGANVLTF. The chain links TRBV7-8 to TRBJ2-6; 8 bases are a match to TRBD2. Germline assignment: CDR1 SGHVS and CDR2 FQNEAQ. V gave up 1 base and J gave up 1 base; unmatched junction bases: 6. The CDR3 is 18 residues long.

CDR3 nucleotide sequence: TGTGCCATCAGTGGCCAGACGGGGGGGGAGAACACTGAAGCTTTCTTT. It specifies CAISGQTGGENTEAFF. This chain joins TRBV10-3 and TRBJ1-1, with a possible D match to TRBD1 (5 bases). V lost 4 bases to trimming and J lost 1 base, with 16 bases between them. Per the germline V gene, CDR1 is ENHRY and CDR2 is SYGVKD. This CDR3 contains 16 residues.

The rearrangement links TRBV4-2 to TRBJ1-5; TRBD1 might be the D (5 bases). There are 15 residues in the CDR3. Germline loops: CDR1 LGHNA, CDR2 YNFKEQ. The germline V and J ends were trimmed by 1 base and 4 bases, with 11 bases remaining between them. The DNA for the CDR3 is TGTGCCAGCAGCCAAGGAACAGGTCCTAATCAGCCCCAGCATTTT. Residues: CASSQGTGPNQPQHF.

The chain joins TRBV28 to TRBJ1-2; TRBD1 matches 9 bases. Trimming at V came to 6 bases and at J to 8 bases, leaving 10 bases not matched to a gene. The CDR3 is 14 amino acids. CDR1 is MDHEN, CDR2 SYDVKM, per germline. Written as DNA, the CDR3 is TGTGCCAGCAGCGCCTCGGGACAGGGATACGGCTACACCTTC. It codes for CASSASGQGYGYTF.

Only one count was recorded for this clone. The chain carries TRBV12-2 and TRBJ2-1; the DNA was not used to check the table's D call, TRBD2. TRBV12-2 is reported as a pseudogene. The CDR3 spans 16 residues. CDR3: CASRPRIAGGQGEQFF. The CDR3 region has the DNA TGTGCAAGTCGCCCCCGTATAGCGGGGGGACAAGGAGAGCAGTTCTTC.

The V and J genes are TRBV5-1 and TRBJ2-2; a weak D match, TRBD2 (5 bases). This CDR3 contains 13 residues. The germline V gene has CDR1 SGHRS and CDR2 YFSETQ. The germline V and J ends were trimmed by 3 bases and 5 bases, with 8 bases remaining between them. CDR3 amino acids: CASSSSGTGELFF. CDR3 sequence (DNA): TGCGCCAGCAGCTCGTCGGGAACCGGGGAGCTGTTTTTT.